This TCR beta chain was sequenced during a study of blood T cell repertoires in COVID-19. At the level of the study: Donors in the United States, Italy and Spain gave samples during acute or convalescent COVID-19. Sample material is recorded as cDNA or gDNA derived from T cells, B-cell-depleted T cells, or PBMCs.

A Seattle source enrolled patients during active infection and followed them longitudinally. The assay was immunoSEQ multiplex PCR, and TCRdb's table has in-frame clones only and misses some. This table has 55,000 to 70,000 clones, 75% to 95% appearing once. In germline, CDR1 is MNHEY, CDR2 SVGAGI. The CDR3 contains 14 residues. V lost 6 bases and J lost 3; bases outside the gene matches: 5. The sequenced sample was peripheral blood. The receptor was isolated from a man in his forties with COVID-19, enrolled during active disease. The genes are TRBV6-5 and TRBJ2-3; 8 positions match TRBD1. The CDR3 nucleotides read TGTGCCAGCAGGACGGGACAGGAGACAGATACGCAGTATTTT. This sequence encodes CASRTGQETDTQYF.